Below are 10 T cell receptor beta chains sequenced from a single sample in a study of T cells in Graves' hyperthyroidism and ophthalmopathy (dated by TCRdb to between 2018 and 2020). The library was obtained by multiplex PCR. The sample was run on an Illumina HiSeq 2000. The TCR beta CDR3 regions were amplified from the RNA transcripts. For the first round of RT-PCR on the TCR CDR3, the HTBI primer set was used together with the Qiagen OneStep RT-PCR kit. TCRdb reworked the public reads: Q25 trimming with fastp, MiXCR clone assembly, productive beta chains retained. Merged by CDR3 protein, the rows form single entries marked with the most common genes and DNA. This sample holds fewer than 350,000 distinct CDR3 sequences; 10% to 15% were observed only once. Roughly 8.5% of the sample rests with the top ten. The sample was blood. The receptors derive from a woman in her 30s with Graves' hyperthyroidism that later progressed to Graves' ophthalmopathy.

This clonotype was observed at least ten times. The V and J genes are TRBV7-9 and TRBJ2-7; D unclear. Germline V gene lookup returns CDR1 SEHNR and CDR2 FQNEAQ (reference sequence). The CDR3 has 11 residues. The V gene lost 1 base and the J gene lost 6 bases, with 4 bases spanning the gap. The CDR3 sequence is CASSLGIEQYF. CDR3 bases: TGTGCCAGCAGCTTAGGTATCGAGCAGTACTTC.

This clonotype was picked up many times. This sequence joins TRBV4-1 and TRBJ2-3; maybe TRBD2 (5 bases). Trimming pared 5 bases from V and 2 bases from J, leaving 11 bases between. Germline V lookup: CDR1 MGHRA, CDR2 YSYEKL. The CDR3 extends over 14 amino acids. DNA for the CDR3: TGCGCCAGCAGCTATGGACTGTTCACAGATACGCAGTATTTT. Its translation: CASSYGLFTDTQYF.

The V gene is TRBV13, the J gene TRBJ2-3; D may be TRBD2 (6 bases). Germline V gene lookup returns CDR1 PRHDT and CDR2 FYEKMQ (reference sequence). The CDR3 totals 14 residues. V was trimmed by 5 bases and J by 1 base, leaving 10 bases between them. The CDR3 bases are TGTGCCAGCAGCGATCCGGGAGGCACAGATACGCAGTATTTT. Protein: CASSDPGGTDTQYF.

This clonotype has just a few counts. The rearrangement joins TRBV20-1 to TRBJ2-1; 13 bases match TRBD2. From germline, CDR1 is DFQATT and CDR2 SNEGSKA (reference sequence). The CDR3 has 15 residues. V was clipped by 2 bases and J by 8 bases; unmatched bases: 6. The DNA of the CDR3 is TGCAGTGCTAGAAAACTAGCGGGAGGGTGGGATGAGCAGTTCTTC. It translates to CSARKLAGGWDEQFF.

A remark on this clonotype: Given a much more abundant clone one base away, this may be a read error. The J gene is TRBJ1-5, the V gene TRBV27; 8 positions agree with TRBD1. V lost 5 bases, J lost 4 bases, and 10 bases stayed unmatched. Germline-derived CDR1 and CDR2 are MNHEY and SMNVEV (reference sequence). The CDR3 has 16 amino acids. CDR3 DNA sequence: TGTGCCAGCAGTGAAGCAGGGGGCGCCGGGAATCAGCCCCAGCATTTT. This encodes CASSEAGGAGNQPQHF.

In its sample, this clonotype was seen once. A clone one base away is much larger, so this may be a read error. The chain carries TRBV27 and TRBJ2-5; possibly TRBD1 for D (5 bases). Germline loops: CDR1 MNHEY, CDR2 SMNVEV (reference sequence). There are 14 residues in the CDR3. V was cut by 4 bases and J by 1 base, with 10 bases left in between. This chain's CDR3 is CASSSIGAQETQYF. The CDR3, as DNA: TGTGCCAGCAGTTCCATTGGGGCCCAAGAGACCCAGTACTTC.

This clonotype was found many times. The CDR3 coding sequence is TGTGCCAGCAGCCAGGGACAGCTCCCCTACGAGCAGTACTTC. Translation: CASSQGQLPYEQYF. The J gene is TRBJ2-7, the V gene TRBV14; 7 nucleotides match TRBD1. J gave up 2 bases and V 3 bases, and 4 bases lay outside the gene matches. The CDR3 spans 14 residues. Per germline, CDR1 SGHDN and CDR2 FVKESK.

The rearrangement links TRBV7-9 to TRBJ2-2; 8 bases are shared with TRBD1. The CDR3 has 13 amino acids. V shed 4 bases, J shed 6 bases, and the junction held 1 base outside the gene matches. CDR1 is SEHNR and CDR2 is FQNEAQ in the germline V gene (reference sequence). The CDR3 loop is CASSSTGAGELFF. DNA for the CDR3: TGTGCCAGCAGCTCGACAGGGGCCGGGGAGCTGTTTTTT.

V gene TRBV13 combines with J gene TRBJ1-4, with TRBD1 matching 7 bases. Losses at the gene ends were 2 bases for V and 3 bases for J; bases not matched to a gene: 3. The CDR3 runs 15 residues. In germline, CDR1 is PRHDT, CDR2 FYEKMQ (reference sequence). CDR3 protein: CASSLRQGANEKLFF. The CDR3 DNA is TGTGCCAGCAGCTTACGACAGGGAGCTAATGAAAAACTGTTTTTT.

This clonotype was seen repeatedly, ten times or more. This sequence joins TRBV4-1 and TRBJ2-3, with 8 bases lining up with TRBD1. Germline CDR1 MGHRA, CDR2 YSYEKL. The trim removed 7 bases at V and 3 bases at J, leaving 9 bases unmatched. The CDR3 extends over 15 amino acids. For the CDR3, the DNA is TGCGCCAGCACCAGACAGGGGACGACGACAGATACGCAGTATTTT. Its protein is CASTRQGTTTDTQYF.